This record covers a single TCR beta chain. Antigen specificity is unknown. The sample belongs to a study of T-cell memory formation after mild COVID-19. Study observations and caveats: Clones contracting across day 15 to 85 had a balanced CD4/CD8 profile; later expanding clones leaned CD4+. Certain responding clones were present in pre-infection memory, suggesting participation of cross-reactive memory.

A 5'RACE reaction primed in the constant segment made cDNA libraries of TCR alpha and TCR beta, and these carried sample barcodes and UMIs. TCRdb re-analysed the 5' RACE reads in MiXCR, keeping a single row per CDR3 protein. The profile shows some 150,000 distinct CDR3 sequences, over 6% of them singletons. Germline CDR1 DFQATT, CDR2 SNEGSKA (reference sequence). With 6 bases clipped from V and 5 bases from J, the junction kept 5 bases outside the gene matches. CDR3 length: 12 residues. The sequence was collected from an adult woman who had mild COVID-19 (a few samples of this study predate the infection). Cell type and time point are not known. V usage is TRBV20-1 and J usage is TRBJ2-3, with 7 bases matching TRBD2. Sequencing was performed on PBMCs or a T cell subset sorted from them (not recorded which). CDR3 sequence (DNA): TGCAGTGCCAAGGGAGGGGTAGATACGCAGTATTTT. It yields the protein CSAKGGVDTQYF.